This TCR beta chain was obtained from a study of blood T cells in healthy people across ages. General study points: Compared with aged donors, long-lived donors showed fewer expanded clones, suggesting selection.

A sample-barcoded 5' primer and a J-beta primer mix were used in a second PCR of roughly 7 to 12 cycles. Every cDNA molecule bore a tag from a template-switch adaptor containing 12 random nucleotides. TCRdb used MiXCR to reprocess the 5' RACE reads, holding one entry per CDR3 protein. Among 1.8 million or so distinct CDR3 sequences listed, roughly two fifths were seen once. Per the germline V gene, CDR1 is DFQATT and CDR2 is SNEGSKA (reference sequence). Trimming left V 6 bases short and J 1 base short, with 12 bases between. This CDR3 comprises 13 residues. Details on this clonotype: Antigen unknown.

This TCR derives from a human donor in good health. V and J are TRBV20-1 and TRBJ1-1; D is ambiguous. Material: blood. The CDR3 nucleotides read TGCAGTGCAAACAGACGGACGAACACTGAAGCTTTCTTT. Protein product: CSANRRTNTEAFF.